Here is one T cell receptor (beta chain) with its context. The antigen is not known. Distinct nucleotide sequences in the sample also encode this CDR3. The sample belongs to a study of shared clonotypes between healthy human individuals. Study in general: The plates for each donor numbered three CD4 naive, three CD4 memory, two CD8 naive and one CD8 memory.

Some clones are missing from TCRdb's copy, which holds only in-frame ones; the method was immunoSEQ multiplex PCR. The sample has over 800,000 clones, around 93% seen once. Study outcomes and limitations: Naive subsets generally exceeded memory subsets in estimated richness. Sequencing of the sorted subsets was shown by rarefaction to be incomplete despite large depth.

Germline lookup yields CDR1 SEHNR and CDR2 FQNEAQ (reference sequence). This CDR3 has 13 residues. Trimming at V came to 5 bases and at J to 1 base, leaving 1 base not matched to a gene. Selected positively for CCR7 and CD45RO-negative, naive CD8 cells excluded terminally differentiated effector memory CD45RA+ cells. The chain has TRBV7-9 and TRBJ2-5; 7 bases align to TRBD2. This TCR came from a man aged 30 to 39 in good health. Sequencing was carried out using naive CD8+ T cells sorted from blood. The CDR3 is CASSPSGQETQYF. DNA of the CDR3: TGTGCCAGCAGCCCTAGCGGCCAAGAGACCCAGTACTTC. Filled out from reference TRBV7-9 and TRBJ2-5, the complete variable domain reads DTGVSQNPRHKITKRGQNVTFRCDPISEHNRLYWYRQTLGQGPEFLTYFQNEAQLEKSRLLSDRFSAERPKGSFSTLEIQRTEQGDSAMYLCASSPSGQETQYFGPGTRLLVL.